This record concerns one T cell receptor beta chain sequence. The method was immunoSEQ multiplex PCR; TCRdb's version includes in-frame clones alone and lacks a portion of them. The sample has 90,000 to 120,000 clones; about 86% are singletons. The data were obtained in a study of T cell responses to AZD1222 COVID-19 vaccine. This CDR3 contains 15 residues. With 4 bases clipped from V and 6 bases from J, the junction kept 5 bases outside the gene matches. Germline CDR1 and CDR2: MGHRA and YSYEKL. The TCR originated in an adult in good health. The material sequenced was peripheral blood, taken on day 0 of AZD1222 vaccination. The chain has TRBV4-1 and TRBJ2-3; TRBD2 matches at 12 bases. Written as DNA, the CDR3 is TGCGCCAGCAGCCGCAGACTAGCGGGGGAGGATACGCAGTATTTT. Translated, it gives CASSRRLAGEDTQYF.